One TCR beta chain is described in this entry. No antigen is known for it. Base qualities are not recorded, but no much larger clone differs from it by a single base. Amplification of TCR beta CDR3 regions was carried out from RNA transcripts. For the first round of RT-PCR on the TCR CDR3, the HTBI primer set was used together with the Qiagen OneStep RT-PCR kit. The libraries were constructed in a second round of multiplex PCR and then size-selected and purified. Sequencing of the libraries was done on an Illumina HiSeq2000 using paired-end 100 bp reads. As for the authors' bioinformatics: SOAPnuke was used to process the raw data, with reads discarded if the reads contained adapters or uncalled bases, had a mean Phred below 15, or lacked an exact constant-primer or identifier match. High-quality paired reads were merged using COPE v1.2.5, and each unique nucleotide sequence was defined as a clonotype. MiTCR v1.1 was used to align the clonotypes against IMGT TRBV, TRBD and TRBJ reference segments. Analysis was restricted to V-J combinations with a frequency above 0.0001, which covered 98% to 99.2% of repertoires. A TCS score was defined as the ratio of F50 (clonal expansion) to E x V (chaos), with BLOSUM62-based TCRdist applied between CDR3 peptides within each V-J. Welch's t-statistics and random forest reduced around 520 V-J features to about 12, which were used in a naive Bayes classifier (R e1071). TCRdb reprocessed the public reads (quality trimming at Q25 with fastp, clone calling with MiXCR) and kept in-frame beta chains. Each entry merges the rows of one CDR3 protein and shows their most common DNA and genes. These V and J calls derive from TCRdb rather than the authors' analysis. This sample lists hundreds of thousands of distinct CDR3 sequences; roughly 20% were detected once. Under 35% of the sample comes from the top ten.

Ophthalmopathy patients had moderately to severely active disease, Clinical Activity Score of at least 3, NOSPECS grade of at least 4, and duration under 3 months. Patients with uncontrolled infections, other autoimmune diseases, pregnancy or lactation were excluded. Clinical symptoms, serum thyroxine and TRAb, thyroid ultrasound, and orbital computed tomography formed the basis for the diagnoses. PBMCs were isolated from more than 9 ml of fresh peripheral blood by Ficoll-Paque density gradient centrifugation. Trizol reagent was used to extract total RNA, and RNA quality was then checked on an Agilent 2100 Bioanalyzer. This sample was taken from a study of T cells in Graves' hyperthyroidism and ophthalmopathy (dated by TCRdb to between 2017 and 2020). Study-level background: Peripheral blood was collected at initial diagnosis, before any treatment. To identify TCR V-J signatures that set the groups apart, the researchers used a discovery cohort of 95 to 100 patients, made up of some 41 with Graves' ophthalmopathy and 55 to 65 with stable Graves' hyperthyroidism. Whether ophthalmopathy could be predicted prospectively was tested in an independent validation cohort made up of approximately 19 hyperthyroidism patients plus 17 patients who later progressed to ophthalmopathy. The roughly 91 discovery patients were randomly divided into training and test sets at a 7:3 ratio. Thyroid tissue and blood T-cell repertoires from about six Graves' hyperthyroidism patients were also compared in the study. After blood sampling, hyperthyroidism patients were treated with methimazole at a starting dose of 30 mg daily, and ophthalmopathy patients were treated with high-dose intravenous methylprednisolone. The paper describes TCR Vbeta CDR3 sequencing of 135 peripheral blood samples, made up of roughly 40 ophthalmopathy patients, approximately 73 hyperthyroidism patients and around 17 progressor patients. Overall results and qualifications from the work: In cross-validation, a model built on a 13 V-J signature told ophthalmopathy apart from stable hyperthyroidism with 87.88% sensitivity and about 81% specificity, and in testing the same model reached 80%/75%. No statistical method was used to fix the sample size in advance, and group allocation was not hidden from the investigators. Most expanded thyroid clonotypes (frequency above 0.001) were also detected in blood, suggesting blood repertoires may reflect thyroid immune responses. In validation, the model predicted progression to ophthalmopathy a median of approximately 6.6 months before onset, with 70% to 71% sensitivity and around 76% specificity.

Trimming accounts for 3 bases at V and 4 bases at J, while the number of junction bases matched to no gene is 3. CDR1 and CDR2 (MNHEY, SMNVEV) derive from the germline V gene (reference sequence). The CDR3, cysteine through phenylalanine, is 15 amino acids long. The retained sequence is limited to the CDR3, 45 bases, with the frame set at the first base. The specimen sequenced was blood. This receptor was taken from a man younger than 45 with Graves' ophthalmopathy. The chain is encoded by TRBV27 joined to TRBJ2-5, and 12 junction bases match TRBD2. The CDR3 has the sequence CASSFTSGRTETQYF. In nucleotides, the sequence is TGTGCCAGCAGTTTCACTAGCGGGAGGACAGAGACCCAGTACTTC.